The 27 T cell receptor beta chains reported below all come from one sample, sequenced in a study of Graves' ophthalmopathy and Graves' hyperthyroidism. Investigators amplified TCR beta CDR3 regions from RNA transcripts. First-round RT-PCR with HTBI primers preceded a second-round multiplex PCR. Each CDR3 protein gets one entry after TCRdb re-called the multiplex PCR reads with MiXCR. The sample shows roughly 1.1 million distinct CDR3 sequences, 36% of them seen only once. The sequenced sample was peripheral blood or thyroid tissue (not recorded which). These receptors all stem from an adult man with Graves' hyperthyroidism.

Remarks on this clonotype: A much larger clone differs from this one at a single base, so this may be a read error. DNA for the CDR3: TGCAGTGCTAGAATAGACTCGGAGACCCAGTACTTC. This translates into CSARIDSETQYF. The chain has TRBV20-1 and TRBJ2-5; D is undetermined. V was clipped by 2 bases and J by 5 bases, with 9 bases between them. The CDR3 has 12 amino acids. Looked up from germline, CDR1 is DFQATT and CDR2 is SNEGSKA (reference sequence).

This clonotype was found many times. The chain has TRBV29-1 and TRBJ1-3; a weak D match, TRBD1 (6 bases). V lost 5 bases, J lost 3 bases, and 8 bases lay in between. The CDR3 has 12 residues. The V gene's germline CDR1 is SQVTM and CDR2 ANQGSEA. In DNA form, the CDR3 reads TGCAGCGTTTACAGGGATGGAAACACCATATATTTT. Amino acid sequence: CSVYRDGNTIYF.

A note on this clonotype: This may be a read error, as it is one base from a much larger clone. V and J are TRBV5-4 and TRBJ2-5; TRBD2 is a possible D gene (7 bases). V lost 0 bases and J lost 5, with 14 bases in between. Germline V gene data show CDR1 as SGHNT and CDR2 as YYREEE (reference sequence). The CDR3 has 15 residues. In DNA, the CDR3 is TGTGCCAGCAGCTTGGCCGCGGGGGCTGTGGAGACCCAGTACTTC. It translates to CASSLAAGAVETQYF.

Concerning this clonotype: One junction end does not reproduce the germline sequence, and a read error may be involved. The V call is TRBV19, the J call TRBJ2-2; TRBD1 is a possible D gene (6 bases). Per germline, CDR1 LNHDA and CDR2 SQIVND (reference sequence). The CDR3 covers 15 residues. The CDR3 region is CASGITPQGSGELFF. The CDR3, as DNA: TGTGCCAGTGGTATTACCCCGCAGGGGAGCGGGGAGCTGTTTTTT.

This clonotype was found a few times. The genes are TRBV24-1 and TRBJ1-2; D gene unclear. The V end lost 3 bases, the J end lost 2 bases, and 6 bases lay between the germline ends. Germline values: CDR1 KGHDR, CDR2 SFDVKD. The CDR3 loop spans 13 amino acids. The CDR3 DNA is TGTGCCACCAGTGATCCCATCAACTATGGCTACACCTTC. It codes for CATSDPINYGYTF.

This clonotype was found a few times. The V gene is TRBV20-1, the J gene TRBJ2-7; possible D gene TRBD2, 5 bases. Germline CDR1 reads DFQATT; CDR2 reads SNEGSKA (reference sequence). Between the trimmed V and J ends, which lost 4 bases and 0 bases, there was a span of 13 bases. The CDR3 is made up of 14 amino acids. The CDR3 here is CSANLGVGSYEQYF. Written as DNA, the CDR3 is TGCAGTGCTAACCTGGGAGTAGGCTCCTACGAGCAGTACTTC.

This clonotype was counted ten times or more. CDR3 DNA: TGTGCCAGCAGCCCACCGGGACAGGGTACCTACGAGCAGTACTTC. Encoded protein: CASSPPGQGTYEQYF. The chain uses TRBV18 and TRBJ2-7; 9 bases map to TRBD1. J gave up 2 bases and V 8 bases, and 10 bases lay outside the gene matches. This CDR3 spans 15 amino acids. Germline values: CDR1 KGHSH, CDR2 LQKENI.

This chain joins TRBV7-2 and TRBJ1-1; D uncertain. The ends were cut back, 3 bases at V and 8 bases at J, with 13 bases in the middle. Germline CDR1 SGHTA, CDR2 FQGNSA. The CDR3 sequence is 13 residues long. CDR3 amino acids: CASSFLASEEAFF. DNA of the CDR3: TGTGCCAGCAGCTTTCTGGCGTCAGAAGAAGCTTTCTTT.

For this clonotype: A read error may explain this, as a much larger clone is one base away. This sequence joins TRBV7-6 and TRBJ2-7; 9 positions agree with TRBD1. Germline CDR1 reads SGHVS; CDR2 reads FNYEAQ. The CDR3 totals 14 residues. The CDR3 protein is CASSTGTGMYGQYF. In DNA, the CDR3 is TGTGCCAGCAGCACCGGGACAGGGATGTACGGGCAGTACTTC. Based on the CDR3 plus reference TRBV7-6 and TRBJ2-7, the full variable domain is GAGVSQSPRYKVTKRGQDVALRCDPISGHVSLYWYRQALGQGPEFLTYFNYEAQQDKSGLPNDRFSAERPEGSISTLTIQRTEQRDSAMYRCASSTGTGMYGQYFGPGTRLTVT.

This clonotype was seen ten or more times. V gene TRBV29-1 combines with J gene TRBJ2-7; the match to TRBD1 covers 10 bases. This CDR3 has 13 amino acids. The V segment lost 5 bases and the J segment 4 bases; nucleotides outside the gene matches: 5. Per the germline V gene, CDR1 is SQVTM and CDR2 is ANQGSEA. The CDR3 DNA follows: TGCAGCGTTCTCGGGACAGGGGTATACGAGCAGTACTTC. Amino acid sequence: CSVLGTGVYEQYF.

This clonotype has a handful of counts. The chain recombines TRBV29-1 with TRBJ1-3, with TRBD1 identical over 7 bases. J lost 2 bases, V lost 6 bases, and 7 bases had no gene match. There are 14 residues in the CDR3. Germline lookup yields CDR1 SQVTM and CDR2 ANQGSEA. Here the CDR3 DNA reads TGCAGCGTCGATACAGGGGAAGCTGGAAACACCATATATTTT. Translated, it gives CSVDTGEAGNTIYF.

The CDR3 loop reads CSVGGEWDRNTGELFF. CDR3 nucleotide sequence: TGCAGCGTGGGGGGGGAATGGGACAGGAACACCGGGGAGCTGTTTTTT. The chain links TRBV29-1 to TRBJ2-2, with D perhaps being TRBD1 or TRBD2 (7 bases each). The germline V and J ends were trimmed by 6 bases and 1 base, with 18 bases remaining between them. CDR1 is SQVTM and CDR2 is ANQGSEA in the germline V gene. The CDR3 runs 16 residues.

As regards this clonotype: Likely a read error: the CDR3 ends without its conserved phenylalanine or tryptophan. The limits of the CDR3 on the DNA are not certain, so only TCRdb's listed CDR3 is given. J is TRBJ2-5 and V is TRBV7-2; TRBD2 is the table's D call, not checked against the DNA. Inclusive of both ends, the CDR3 amounts to 11 amino acids. Per germline, CDR1 SGHTA and CDR2 FQGNSA. The CDR3 loop is CASSLFSRWTS.

The CDR3 is CASTGGDYNSPLHF. The CDR3 DNA is TGTGCCAGCACGGGGGGGGATTATAATTCACCCCTCCACTTT. The rearrangement uses TRBV12-3 or TRBV12-4 and TRBJ1-6; perhaps TRBD1 as D (5 bases). Trimming cost V 7 bases and J 4 bases, with 11 bases left between them. The CDR3 spans 14 residues.

A few counts support this clonotype. The rearrangement links TRBV2 to TRBJ2-2; TRBD1 matches at 8 bases. The germline gives CDR1 SNHLY, CDR2 FYNNEI. The V and J ends lost 7 bases and 6 bases, in that order; junction bases with no gene match: 7. The CDR3 runs 14 residues. As DNA, the CDR3 is TGTGCCAGCAAGGAGACAGGGGTTGCCGGGGAGCTGTTTTTT. As protein: CASKETGVAGELFF.

V and J are TRBV7-9 and TRBJ1-1; tentatively, D is TRBD1 (6 bases). Germline CDR1 SEHNR, CDR2 FQNEAQ (reference sequence). The CDR3 is 16 amino acids. Trimming took 5 bases from V and 0 from J, leaving 16 bases between them. The CDR3 DNA is TGTGCCAGCAGCGACCTGGGGGGACACATGAACACTGAAGCTTTCTTT. Its protein is CASSDLGGHMNTEAFF.

This clonotype was seen ten or more times. The chain uses TRBV20-1 and TRBJ1-2; 10 bases agree with TRBD1. CDR1 and CDR2 (germline): DFQATT, SNEGSKA (reference sequence). This CDR3 spans 12 amino acids. Germline trimming cut 6 bases from V and 7 bases from J; bases unmatched to any gene: 5. CDR3 nucleotide sequence: TGCAGTGCCCTGGGACAGGGGTTTGGCTACACCTTC. Protein sequence: CSALGQGFGYTF.

There are a few counts of this clonotype. The chain is built from TRBV5-1 and TRBJ1-2; 7 bases agree with TRBD1. There are 15 residues in the CDR3. After removal of 0 bases from V and 7 bases from J, the junction contained 9 bases not matched to a gene. The V gene's germline CDR1 is SGHRS and CDR2 YFSETQ. CDR3 bases: TGCGCCAGCAGCTTGGAAGGCCAGGGGGTGCGTGGCTACACCTTC. This gives the protein CASSLEGQGVRGYTF.

This chain links TRBV5-1 with TRBJ1-2; possible D gene TRBD1, 5 bases. This CDR3 spans 14 amino acids. Germline V gives CDR1 SGHRS, CDR2 YFSETQ. The ends were cut back, 1 base at V and 6 bases at J, with 13 bases in the middle. The CDR3 protein is CASSLIDSKNGYTF. CDR3 sequence (DNA): TGCGCCAGCAGCTTGATAGACAGTAAAAATGGCTACACCTTC.

This clonotype was picked up many times. V and J are TRBV9 and TRBJ1-1; D gene uncertain. The CDR3 runs to 12 residues. Trimming left V 0 bases short and J 11 bases short, with 11 bases between. Germline-derived CDR1 and CDR2 are SGDLS and YYNGEE. The CDR3 DNA reads TGTGCCAGCAGCGTAGTGGCAGAAGGGGCTTTCTTT. It codes for CASSVVAEGAFF.

Ten or more counts support this clonotype. The chain uses TRBV19 and TRBJ2-7, with a weak D call TRBD1 (5 bases). The germline V gene has CDR1 LNHDA and CDR2 SQIVND (reference sequence). The V end lost 5 bases, the J end lost 2 bases, and 10 bases lay between the germline ends. This CDR3 contains 13 residues. The CDR3: CASSPTRAYEQYF. The CDR3 coding sequence is TGTGCCAGTAGTCCGACCAGGGCCTACGAGCAGTACTTC.

The rearrangement links TRBV19 to TRBJ1-1; 9 nucleotides line up with TRBD1. The CDR3 sequence is 17 residues long. Losses at the gene ends were 9 bases for V and 1 base for J; bases not matched to a gene: 15. Germline CDR1 reads LNHDA; CDR2 reads SQIVND (reference sequence). The CDR3 sequence is CASSLWVLGQGNTEAFF. The CDR3 nucleotides are TGTGCCAGCAGTTTATGGGTTTTGGGACAGGGGAACACTGAAGCTTTCTTT.

This clonotype was detected ten times or more. The V gene is TRBV2, the J gene TRBJ1-6, with a possible D match to TRBD1 (5 bases). Trimming pared 10 bases from V and 3 bases from J, leaving 16 bases between. The CDR3 contains 15 residues. Germline CDR1 reads SNHLY; CDR2 reads FYNNEI. CDR3 region: CATKSGTDYNSPLHF. In DNA form, the CDR3 reads TGTGCCACCAAGTCCGGGACGGACTATAATTCACCCCTCCACTTT.

The table lists this clonotype with many counts. The V and J genes are TRBV7-9 and TRBJ1-3; 7 bases fit TRBD1. There are 16 residues in the CDR3. Trimming cost V 5 bases and J 0 bases; bases outside gene matches: 7. Germline values: CDR1 SEHNR, CDR2 FQNEAQ (reference sequence). The DNA of the CDR3 is TGTGCCAGCAGCCGTACAGGGGTTAACTCTGGAAACACCATATATTTT. Its protein is CASSRTGVNSGNTIYF.

This clonotype was seen a few times. The V and J genes are TRBV7-2 and TRBJ2-7; D is possibly TRBD2 (7 bases). The germline V and J ends were trimmed by 1 base and 3 bases, with 16 bases remaining between them. Germline lookup yields CDR1 SGHTA and CDR2 FQGNSA. This CDR3 comprises 16 residues. Here the CDR3 reads CASSLVGGVVVYEQYF. The CDR3 nucleotides are TGTGCCAGCAGCTTAGTAGGGGGGGTAGTTGTCTACGAGCAGTACTTC.

The chain employs TRBV12-3 or TRBV12-4 and TRBJ1-1; D unclear. V was clipped by 3 bases and J by 8 bases, with 10 bases between them. The CDR3 runs 12 residues. The CDR3 region has the DNA TGTGCCAGCAGTTTCGGACTGATCGAAGCTTTCTTT. It encodes CASSFGLIEAFF.

In this sample, this clonotype turned up many times. The chain uses TRBV4-3 and TRBJ2-5; D is perhaps TRBD2 (6 bases). Trimming stripped 1 base from V and 5 bases from J, with 17 bases between. CDR1 LGHNA and CDR2 YSLEER come from the germline V gene. The CDR3 extends over 16 amino acids. DNA for the CDR3: TGCGCCAGCAGCCAAGTAGTGGCGGGATCTTGGGAGACCCAGTACTTC. This sequence encodes CASSQVVAGSWETQYF.